The 28 T cell receptor beta chains reported below all come from one sample, sequenced in a study of T-cell memory formation after mild COVID-19. TCRdb independently ran MiXCR on the 5' RACE reads; one entry per CDR3 protein. The repertoire holds 450,000 or so distinct CDR3 sequences, around 20% seen once, with approximately 8.1% in the top ten. The sequenced sample consisted of PBMCs or a T cell subset sorted from them (not recorded which). These TCRs come from an adult woman who had mild COVID-19 (a few samples of this study predate the infection). Cell type and time point are not known.

In this sample, this clonotype turned up many times. The rearrangement uses TRBV12-3 or TRBV12-4 and TRBJ2-7; 11 bases map to TRBD1. The ends lost 5 bases at V and 7 bases at J; junction bases unmatched: 7. The CDR3 consists of 14 residues. In DNA form, the CDR3 reads TGTGCCAGCAGTCCGTGGACAGGGGGCAATGAGCAGTACTTC. This gives the protein CASSPWTGGNEQYF.

About this clonotype: This sequence may be a read error, since a much larger clone differs from it by one base. The chain has TRBV7-9 and TRBJ2-1; tentative D call: TRBD2 (5 bases). This CDR3 has 16 amino acids. CDR1 is SEHNR and CDR2 is FQNEAQ in the germline V gene (reference sequence). V shed 5 bases and J shed 8 bases, with 22 bases lying between them. The CDR3 loop reads CASSPLPGSSYDEQFF. The CDR3 coding sequence is TGTGCCAGCAGCCCCCTCCCGGGAAGTTCTTACGATGAGCAGTTCTTC.

In regard to this clonotype: At one end the junction does not follow the germline gene, possibly because of a read error. V gene TRBV7-2 combines with J gene TRBJ2-3, with D maybe TRBD2 (7 bases). From germline, CDR1 is SGHTA and CDR2 FQGNSA. This CDR3 region has 17 residues. This CDR3 is CASSLVGGGTRTDTQYF. The CDR3 DNA reads TGTGCCAGCAGCTTAGTTGGGGGGGGCACTCGCACGGATACGCAGTATTTT.

CDR3 sequence: CASSPGTANSKETQYF. CDR3 DNA: TGTGCCAGCAGTCCCGGGACAGCGAATAGTAAAGAGACCCAGTACTTC. The chain recombines TRBV12-3 or TRBV12-4 with TRBJ2-5; 7 bases are a match to TRBD1. There are 16 residues in the CDR3. Trimming took 5 bases from V and 3 from J; bases not matched to a gene: 12.

CDR3: CASSQIDARQYF. CDR3 nucleotide sequence: TGCGCCAGCAGCCAAATCGACGCTCGTCAGTACTTC. The V call is TRBV4-1, the J call TRBJ2-4; D remains ambiguous. V lost 2 bases to trimming and J lost 12 bases, with 11 bases between them. The CDR3 is 12 residues long. Germline lookup yields CDR1 MGHRA and CDR2 YSYEKL.

This clonotype turned up a few times. The junction departs from the called germline gene at one end, perhaps through a read error. V is TRBV12-3 or TRBV12-4 and J is TRBJ1-3; TRBD1 matches 7 bases. The CDR3 loop spans 12 amino acids. The CDR3 DNA sequence: TGTGCCGGCAGGGGGACTGGAAACACCATATATTTT. Protein sequence: CAGRGTGNTIYF.

The chain joins TRBV7-2 to TRBJ2-2; 7 nucleotides match TRBD1. In germline, CDR1 is SGHTA, CDR2 FQGNSA. With 7 bases clipped from V and 8 bases from J, the junction kept 10 bases outside the gene matches. The CDR3 length is 14 residues. DNA for the CDR3: TGTGCCAGCACTCTGGGGCAGGGGGAGGGGGAGCTGTTTTTT. Encoded protein: CASTLGQGEGELFF.

The rearrangement joins TRBV6-2 or TRBV6-3 to TRBJ2-7, with a possible D match to TRBD1 (6 bases). The germline V gene has CDR1 MNHEY and CDR2 SVGEGT. V lost 4 bases and J 4 bases, leaving 11 bases between the germline ends. The CDR3 is made up of 13 amino acids. CDR3 sequence reads: CASSFGQKYEQYF. The CDR3 bases are TGTGCCAGCAGTTTTGGACAGAAGTACGAGCAGTACTTC.

This clonotype was picked up a small number of times. This sequence joins TRBV7-2 and TRBJ2-6; no clear D. Trimming left V 1 base short and J 0 bases short, with 7 bases between. This CDR3 has 16 amino acids. The germline V gene encodes CDR1 SGHTA and CDR2 FQGNSA. For the CDR3, the DNA is TGTGCCAGCAGCTTAGTCCCTTACTCTGGGGCCAACGTCCTGACTTTC. Protein: CASSLVPYSGANVLTF.

In this sample, this clonotype turned up a few times. The chain couples TRBV4-1 to TRBJ2-5, with D possibly called TRBD1 or TRBD2 (5 bases each). This CDR3 is built from 15 residues. CDR1 is MGHRA and CDR2 is YSYEKL in the germline V gene. Trimming took 0 bases from V and 1 from J, leaving 9 bases between them. CDR3 residues: CASSQDREFQETQYF. The CDR3 DNA reads TGCGCCAGCAGCCAAGACAGGGAGTTCCAAGAGACCCAGTACTTC.

This clonotype was found once. V gene TRBV24-1 combines with J gene TRBJ2-1, with 10 bases fitting TRBD2. After removal of 9 bases from V and 7 bases from J, the junction contained 14 bases not matched to a gene. The CDR3 extends over 16 amino acids. The germline V gene encodes CDR1 KGHDR and CDR2 SFDVKD. CDR3 sequence reads: CATASGLASIGNEQFF. The CDR3, as DNA: TGTGCCACCGCCTCGGGACTAGCGAGCATAGGGAATGAGCAGTTCTTC.

This clonotype has just a few counts. This chain joins TRBV29-1 and TRBJ1-2; D is possibly TRBD1 (5 bases). V lost 7 bases and J 2 bases, leaving 14 bases between the germline ends. Germline CDR1 SQVTM, CDR2 ANQGSEA. The CDR3 extends over 13 amino acids. The CDR3 spells CSARSGANYGYTF. The CDR3 region has the DNA TGCAGCGCACGATCCGGGGCCAACTATGGCTACACCTTC.

This clonotype turned up a few times. This chain links TRBV12-3 or TRBV12-4 with TRBJ2-2, with 11 bases aligning to TRBD2. This CDR3 spans 18 amino acids. Germline trimming cut 6 bases from V and 0 bases from J; bases unmatched to any gene: 9. Written as DNA, the CDR3 is TGTGCCAGCAGCCCCTTTCTAGCGGGGGGCCCGAACACCGGGGAGCTGTTTTTT. Translating it yields CASSPFLAGGPNTGELFF.

The V gene is TRBV6-5, the J gene TRBJ1-3; maybe TRBD1 (5 bases). Germline CDR1 is MNHEY and CDR2 is SVGAGI. V shed 3 bases and J shed 2 bases, with 11 bases lying between them. This CDR3 comprises 15 residues. Written as DNA, the CDR3 is TGTGCCAGCAGTTATGGGCAGGGCCCTGGAAACACCATATATTTT. This sequence encodes CASSYGQGPGNTIYF.

This clonotype was seen just once. The genes are TRBV9 and TRBJ1-6, with D perhaps matching TRBD1 (6 bases). V lost 5 bases and J lost 14, with 17 bases in between. CDR1 and CDR2 from the germline V gene are SGDLS and YYNGEE. CDR3 length: 13 residues. The CDR3 DNA reads TGTGCCAGCAGTAAGGGGGGCCGGGACACCCTCCACTTT. Protein product: CASSKGGRDTLHF.

The chain recombines TRBV30 with TRBJ1-1; D gene uncertain. This CDR3 spans 11 amino acids. V lost 2 bases and J 7 bases, leaving 8 bases between the germline ends. Germline lookup yields CDR1 GTSNPN and CDR2 SVGIG (reference sequence). The chain's CDR3 is CAWSRRLEAFF. The CDR3 DNA sequence: TGTGCCTGGAGTAGGAGGCTTGAAGCTTTCTTT.

The chain employs TRBV25-1 and TRBJ2-3, with 10 bases that match TRBD2. The CDR3 covers 17 residues. V lost 4 bases and J lost 2; bases outside the gene matches: 9. Germline V gene sequence: CDR1 MGHDK, CDR2 SYGVNS. The CDR3 bases are TGTGCCAGCAGTGGACCTAGCGGGAGTGATGACACAGATACGCAGTATTTT. It is translated as CASSGPSGSDDTDTQYF.

This chain connects TRBV4-2 to TRBJ1-1; TRBD1 aligns across 7 bases. The ends lost 1 base at V and 4 bases at J; junction bases unmatched: 9. The CDR3 extends over 16 amino acids. The germline gives CDR1 LGHNA, CDR2 YNFKEQ. The CDR3 DNA sequence: TGTGCCAGCAGCCAAGGACAGGGTAAGGGGGGCACTGAAGCTTTCTTT. It yields the protein CASSQGQGKGGTEAFF.

This chain joins TRBV7-9 and TRBJ1-2; D unclear. V lost 5 bases and J 4 bases, leaving 17 bases between the germline ends. CDR1 and CDR2 from the germline V gene are SEHNR and FQNEAQ (reference sequence). This CDR3 spans 15 amino acids. The CDR3 spells CASSRGTLDIYGYTF. The CDR3 bases are TGTGCCAGCAGCCGAGGAACCCTTGACATCTATGGCTACACCTTC. Full variable domain (rest looked up from reference TRBV7-9 and TRBJ1-2): DTGVSQNPRHKITKRGQNVTFRCDPISEHNRLYWYRQTLGQGPEFLTYFQNEAQLEKSRLLSDRFSAERPKGSFSTLEIQRTEQGDSAMYLCASSRGTLDIYGYTFGSGTRLTVV.

A few counts support this clonotype. This chain links TRBV29-1 with TRBJ1-5; 7 bases fit TRBD1. This CDR3 is 16 amino acids long. Germline loops: CDR1 SQVTM, CDR2 ANQGSEA. Germline trimming cut 4 bases from V and 1 base from J; bases unmatched to any gene: 10. The CDR3: CSVAGAGGGSNQPQHF. In nucleotides, the CDR3 is TGCAGCGTTGCGGGGGCAGGGGGGGGAAGCAATCAGCCCCAGCATTTT. Full variable domain (remainder filled in from reference TRBV29-1 and TRBJ1-5): SAVISQKPSRDICQRGTSLTIQCQVDSQVTMMFWYRQQPGQSLTLIATANQGSEATYESGFVIDKFPISRPNLTFSTLTVSNMSPEDSSIYLCSVAGAGGGSNQPQHFGDGTRLSIL.

This clonotype has at least ten counts. The rearrangement links TRBV5-1 to TRBJ2-7, with D maybe TRBD1 (5 bases). Deletions cut 2 bases from V and 0 bases from J, with 21 bases between. The germline CDR1 and CDR2 sequences are SGHRS and YFSETQ. This CDR3 is built from 18 residues. The CDR3 sequence: CASSFDGQGRPSSYEQYF. The CDR3 DNA reads as TGCGCCAGCAGCTTTGATGGGCAGGGCAGGCCAAGCTCCTACGAGCAGTACTTC.

The J gene is TRBJ2-3, the V gene TRBV7-7; D might be TRBD1 or TRBD2, each matching 5 bases. Per germline, CDR1 SSHAT and CDR2 FNYEAQ (reference sequence). V lost 6 bases and J lost 1, with 20 bases in between. This CDR3 comprises 17 residues. DNA for the CDR3: TGTGCCAGCAGACAAAGAACTGGGGACCCCGGCACAGATACGCAGTATTTT. Its protein is CASRQRTGDPGTDTQYF.

This clonotype has only a few counts. The chain uses TRBV7-2 and TRBJ1-5, with a tentative D call TRBD1 (6 bases). V was pared by 5 bases and J by 6 bases, with 17 bases between. Germline CDR1 reads SGHTA; CDR2 reads FQGNSA. This CDR3 spans 15 amino acids. The CDR3 protein is CASSQTGGSGQPQHF. The CDR3 region has the DNA TGTGCCAGCAGCCAAACGGGGGGCTCGGGTCAGCCCCAGCATTTT.

V is TRBV15 and J is TRBJ2-7; perhaps TRBD2 as D (5 bases). CDR1 and CDR2 (germline): LNHNV, YYDKDF (reference sequence). The CDR3 totals 15 residues. V lost 3 bases, J lost 5 bases, and 17 bases lay in between. CDR3 sequence (DNA): TGTGCCACCAGCAGGAGGGCTTCGGGAATTCACGAGCAGTACTTC. This encodes CATSRRASGIHEQYF.

This sequence joins TRBV7-2 and TRBJ2-7; 13 bases agree with TRBD2. The CDR3 is 18 amino acids. V lost 5 bases to trimming and J lost 4 bases; unmatched junction nucleotides: 14. The V gene's germline CDR1 is SGHTA and CDR2 FQGNSA. This chain's CDR3 is CASSPWTSGRGVVYEQYF. CDR3 nucleotides: TGTGCCAGCAGCCCCTGGACTAGCGGGAGAGGGGTAGTTTACGAGCAGTACTTC.

This clonotype has more than one count but fewer than ten. The V call is TRBV20-1, the J call TRBJ2-1; 11 nucleotides align to TRBD2. Germline values: CDR1 DFQATT, CDR2 SNEGSKA (reference sequence). CDR3 size: 15 residues. V lost 0 bases, J lost 4 bases, and 2 bases stayed unmatched. The CDR3 loop reads CSAREGTSGYNEQFF. CDR3 in DNA: TGCAGTGCTAGAGAGGGGACTAGCGGATACAATGAGCAGTTCTTC.

At least ten counts were recorded for this clonotype. The junction differs from germline at one of its ends, possibly a read error. The chain has TRBV7-3 and TRBJ2-1; TRBD2 matches at 10 bases. From germline, CDR1 is SGHTA and CDR2 FQGTGA. The CDR3 runs 15 residues. This CDR3 reads CASSPTSGSYNEQFF. The CDR3 DNA reads TGCGCCAGCAGCCCGACTAGCGGGTCATACAATGAGCAGTTCTTC.

The chain links TRBV4-1 to TRBJ1-2; 8 bases map to TRBD1. Trimming at V came to 5 bases and at J to 2 bases, leaving 1 base not matched to a gene. Per the germline V gene, CDR1 is MGHRA and CDR2 is YSYEKL. The CDR3 runs 13 residues. The CDR3 is CASSTGGNYGYTF. CDR3 coding DNA: TGCGCCAGCAGCACAGGGGGGAACTATGGCTACACCTTC.